Below are 17 T cell receptor beta chains sequenced from a single sample in a study of blood T cell repertoires in COVID-19. Here immunoSEQ multiplex PCR was the method, and the copy in TCRdb shows in-frame clones only, minus some. Of just over 300,000 clones listed, almost 90% were seen once; the top ten hold approximately 4.3%. Sequencing input: PBMCs or T cells enriched from blood (not recorded which). The receptors were gathered from a woman in her late teens or twenties with acute COVID-19.

The chain joins TRBV7-8 to TRBJ2-7, with 9 bases identical to TRBD1. Trimming at V came to 7 bases and at J to 6 bases, leaving 13 bases not matched to a gene. The CDR3 sequence is 15 residues long. The germline CDR1 and CDR2 sequences are SGHVS and FQNEAQ. CDR3 sequence: CASTTPGTGSGEQYF. DNA for the CDR3: TGTGCCAGCACGACCCCCGGGACAGGGTCGGGCGAGCAGTACTTC.

V is TRBV5-4 and J is TRBJ2-7; D is unresolved. Germline CDR1 is SGHNT and CDR2 is YYREEE (reference sequence). The CDR3 totals 13 residues. Trimming pared 4 bases from V and 4 bases from J, leaving 12 bases between. For the CDR3, the DNA is TGTGCCAGCAGCCTCTCAGACGGGTACGAGCAGTACTTC. It codes for CASSLSDGYEQYF.

The J gene is TRBJ1-5, the V gene TRBV19; weak D call: TRBD1 (6 bases). The germline CDR1 and CDR2 sequences are LNHDA and SQIVND (reference sequence). V was pared by 1 base and J by 6 bases, with 16 bases between. The CDR3 loop spans 16 amino acids. The CDR3 sequence is CASSIVFGTMVQPQHF. CDR3 DNA sequence: TGTGCCAGTAGTATAGTTTTCGGGACAATGGTTCAGCCCCAGCATTTT. The full variable domain, rest sourced from reference TRBV19 and TRBJ1-5, is DGGITQSPKYLFRKEGQNVTLSCEQNLNHDAMYWYRQDPGQGLRLIYYSQIVNDFQKGDIAEGYSVSREKKESFPLTVTSAQKNPTAFYLCASSIVFGTMVQPQHFGDGTRLSIL.

The chain couples TRBV12-5 to TRBJ2-6; TRBD2 matches at 8 bases. Trimming at V came to 1 base and at J to 4 bases, leaving 12 bases not matched to a gene. The germline V gene has CDR1 LGHNT and CDR2 FRNRAP. This CDR3 has 19 amino acids. CDR3 sequence: CASGLGAGVIPWGANVLTF. The CDR3 DNA reads TGTGCTAGTGGTTTGGGAGCGGGAGTAATACCGTGGGGGGCCAACGTCCTGACTTTC.

This sequence joins TRBV10-3 and TRBJ2-7; tentatively, D is TRBD1 (7 bases). CDR1 ENHRY and CDR2 SYGVKD come from the germline V gene. The V and J ends lost 2 bases and 3 bases respectively, with 11 bases between them. CDR3 length: 14 amino acids. CDR3 loop: CAISEQGGNYEQYF. In DNA, the CDR3 is TGTGCCATCAGTGAGCAGGGGGGAAACTACGAGCAGTACTTC.

J is TRBJ1-6 and V is TRBV11-2; possibly TRBD1 for D (6 bases). Germline loops: CDR1 SGHAT, CDR2 FQNNGV. V was trimmed by 5 bases and J by 7 bases, leaving 12 bases between them. The CDR3 spans 14 residues. CDR3 coding DNA: TGTGCCAGCAGCCCAGGGGCTACCAATTCACCCCTCCACTTT. Its translation is CASSPGATNSPLHF.

The chain recombines TRBV3-1 (or the pseudogene TRBV3-2) with TRBJ1-6; D is possibly TRBD1 (6 bases). The CDR3 spans 15 residues. Per the germline V gene, CDR1 is LGHDT and CDR2 is YNNKEL (reference sequence). The V end lost 4 bases, the J end lost 4 bases, and 11 bases lay between the germline ends. The CDR3 here is CASSLSTGYNSPLHF. CDR3 coding DNA: TGTGCCAGCAGCCTCTCGACAGGATATAATTCACCCCTCCACTTT.

The J gene is TRBJ1-1, the V gene TRBV19; tentatively, D is TRBD1 (5 bases). This CDR3 has 12 amino acids. The germline V gene has CDR1 LNHDA and CDR2 SQIVND (reference sequence). V was cut by 4 bases and J by 10 bases, with 13 bases left in between. The CDR3 region has the DNA TGTGCCAGTAGTACAGGGCCGCGCGGAGCTTTCTTT. Translating gives CASSTGPRGAFF.

V usage is TRBV6-5 and J usage is TRBJ1-5; the D gene is possibly TRBD1 (5 bases). Trimming cost V 4 bases and J 6 bases, with 16 bases left between them. CDR3 length: 15 amino acids. Per the germline V gene, CDR1 is MNHEY and CDR2 is SVGAGI. The CDR3 sequence is CASSLVAGRFQPQHF. The CDR3 nucleotides are TGTGCCAGCAGTTTGGTGGCAGGGAGGTTTCAGCCCCAGCATTTT.

V gene TRBV5-1 combines with J gene TRBJ2-7; 7 bases line up with TRBD2. Per the germline V gene, CDR1 is SGHRS and CDR2 is YFSETQ. The CDR3 is 14 amino acids. Unmatched junction bases numbered 11, after V lost 7 bases and J lost 4 bases. CDR3 DNA: TGCGCCAGCTCCGGGGGGAGTGGGGCTTACGAGCAGTACTTC. Protein sequence: CASSGGSGAYEQYF.

The rearrangement joins TRBV5-8 to TRBJ1-3; 7 bases line up with TRBD1. The CDR3 loop spans 14 amino acids. CDR1 is SGHTS and CDR2 is YDEGEE in the germline V gene. V was pared by 5 bases and J by 4 bases, with 6 bases of the junction left unmatched. This chain's CDR3 is CASSSPTGGNTIYF. For the CDR3, the DNA is TGTGCCAGCAGTTCCCCGACAGGGGGAAACACCATATATTTT.

The rearrangement links TRBV10-3 to TRBJ1-1, with TRBD1 matching 12 bases. CDR1 is ENHRY and CDR2 is SYGVKD in the germline V gene. V trimming: 7 bases; J trimming: 4 bases; junction bases outside the gene matches: 10. The CDR3 is 16 residues long. The CDR3 sequence: CAITKGQGARVTEAFF. The CDR3 bases are TGTGCCATCACCAAGGGACAGGGGGCGCGGGTCACTGAAGCTTTCTTT.

The gene calls are TRBV28 and TRBJ2-2, with TRBD2 matching over 9 bases. V shed 2 bases, J shed 6 bases, and the junction held 4 bases outside the gene matches. The CDR3 length is 15 residues. Germline CDR1 is MDHEN and CDR2 is SYDVKM. The CDR3 sequence: CASSLGTSISGELFF. The CDR3 DNA reads as TGTGCCAGCAGTTTAGGGACTAGCATCTCCGGGGAGCTGTTTTTT. Full variable domain (remainder filled in from reference TRBV28 and TRBJ2-2): DVKVTQSSRYLVKRTGEKVFLECVQDMDHENMFWYRQDPGLGLRLIYFSYDVKMKEKGDIPEGYSVSREKKERFSLILESASTNQTSMYLCASSLGTSISGELFFGEGSRLTVL.

The chain has TRBV9 and TRBJ2-3, with 10 positions matching TRBD2. V trimming: 0 bases; J trimming: 3 bases; junction bases outside the gene matches: 4. This CDR3 has 16 residues. Germline CDR1 and CDR2: SGDLS and YYNGEE. CDR3 sequence (DNA): TGTGCCAGCAGCGTAGGAGCGGGAGGGGGAACAGATACGCAGTATTTT. Its translation: CASSVGAGGGTDTQYF.

The V call is TRBV7-3, the J call TRBJ1-4; D gene ambiguous. The CDR3 runs to 16 residues. Trimming took off 4 bases at V and 4 bases at J, with 16 bases between the two ends. Germline CDR1 reads SGHTA; CDR2 reads FQGTGA. The CDR3 loop reads CASSSPSRRLNEKLFF. DNA of the CDR3: TGTGCCAGCAGCTCCCCATCTAGGCGGCTTAATGAAAAACTGTTTTTT.

The genes are TRBV5-6 and TRBJ1-2, with D unclear. The CDR3 has 12 amino acids. The V gene lost 3 bases and the J gene lost 5 bases, with 8 bases spanning the gap. The germline V gene encodes CDR1 SGHDT and CDR2 YYEEEE. CDR3 loop: CASSSQEYGYTF. CDR3 in DNA: TGTGCCAGCAGCTCGCAGGAATATGGCTACACCTTC.

The chain joins TRBV6-2 or TRBV6-3 to TRBJ2-3; possible D gene TRBD2, 5 bases. Germline loops: CDR1 MNHEY, CDR2 SVGEGT. The V and J ends lost 4 bases and 0 bases respectively, with 8 bases between them. The length of the CDR3 is 14 residues. The CDR3 coding sequence is TGTGCCAGCAGTTCCTGGACTAGCACAGATACGCAGTATTTT. Protein: CASSSWTSTDTQYF.